Below, one T cell receptor (beta chain) is given with its context. Its matching antigen is unknown. Trimming removed 7 bases from V and 6 bases from J; junction bases left unmatched: 7. The CDR3 spans 12 residues. The V gene's germline CDR1 is SQVTM and CDR2 ANQGSEA. This specimen comes from a study of cytomegalovirus exposure and HLA in healthy donors. Looking at the study overall: Among about 179 million T cells, an earlier analysis found roughly 120 million unique TCR beta sequences.

The study, taken as a whole, reports: Later examination showed HLA-associated TCR beta chains had greater clonal expansion than equally common others. Reports showed the classifier diagnosing cytomegalovirus status with high specificity and sensitivity.

Amplification used 60 Vbeta primers and 13 Jbeta primers. The protocol was immunoSEQ multiplex PCR, while the TCRdb copy is restricted to in-frame clones and leaves out a portion. The table has around 14,000 clones, 63% seen once. The sample comprised PBMCs. This sequence joins TRBV29-1 and TRBJ1-2; 8 bases match TRBD1. This receptor was identified in a woman between 50 and 59 years old in good health and CMV-seropositive. The chain's CDR3 is CSARQGSDGYTF. For the CDR3, the DNA is TGCAGCGCCCGACAGGGGAGCGATGGCTACACCTTC.